The 21 T cell receptor beta chains reported below all come from one sample, sequenced in a study of early T cells in non-severe SARS-CoV-2 infection. From the 5' RACE reads, TCRdb called clonotypes with MiXCR, one entry per CDR3 protein. The table lists about 71,000 distinct CDR3 sequences, around an eighth of them singletons. Sequencing used whole blood, obtained at baseline. The receptors come from an adult who was a healthcare worker with PCR-confirmed SARS-CoV-2 infection or an uninfected control (not recorded which).

The table lists this clonotype with a few counts. This may stem from a read error, because a much larger clone lies one nucleotide away. The rearrangement joins TRBV6-1 to TRBJ1-6; 9 bases line up with TRBD1. V was pared by 6 bases and J by 3 bases, with 0 bases of the junction left unmatched. The CDR3 contains 14 residues. The germline CDR1 and CDR2 sequences are MNHNS and SASEGT. CDR3 loop: CASRTGGYNSPLHF. CDR3 nucleotides: TGTGCCAGCAGGACAGGGGGCTATAATTCACCCCTCCACTTT.

In the case of this clonotype: This may arise from a read error, as a much more abundant clone is one base away. The V call is TRBV7-8, the J call TRBJ1-1, with 10 positions matching TRBD1. This CDR3 region has 14 residues. Germline V gene data show CDR1 as SGHVS and CDR2 as FQNEAQ. J was trimmed by 4 bases and V by 5 bases; bases with no gene match: 4. The CDR3 protein is CASSPRQGATEAFF. The CDR3 DNA sequence: TGTGCCAGCAGCCCAAGACAGGGGGCCACTGAAGCTTTCTTT.

This clonotype came up many times. The chain uses TRBV2 and TRBJ2-2; D call uncertain. The CDR3 is made up of 14 amino acids. Germline V gives CDR1 SNHLY, CDR2 FYNNEI. The V gene lost 2 bases and the J gene lost 2 bases, with 6 bases spanning the gap. DNA of the CDR3: TGTGCCAGCAGTGAACGGCCTAACACCGGGGAGCTGTTTTTT. Translated, it gives CASSERPNTGELFF. Together with reference TRBV2 and TRBJ2-2, the CDR3 gives the full variable domain: EPEVTQTPSHQVTQMGQEVILRCVPISNHLYFYWYRQILGQKVEFLVSFYNNEISEKSEIFDDQFSVERPDGSNFTLKIRSTKLEDSAMYFCASSERPNTGELFFGEGSRLTVL.

This clonotype was detected once. The V and J genes are TRBV29-1 and TRBJ1-2; 7 bases are shared with TRBD1. This CDR3 is built from 11 residues. Germline values: CDR1 SQVTM, CDR2 ANQGSEA. V was clipped by 7 bases and J by 3 bases; unmatched bases: 2. The CDR3 spells CSAGQDYGYTF. The CDR3, as DNA: TGCAGCGCCGGACAGGACTATGGCTACACCTTC.

The chain uses TRBV7-9 and TRBJ1-4; D ambiguous. Trimming took 3 bases from V and 7 from J, leaving 18 bases between them. This CDR3 has 16 residues. Germline CDR1 SEHNR, CDR2 FQNEAQ (reference sequence). The CDR3 is CASSFVGLGTGEKLFF. CDR3 DNA: TGTGCCAGCAGCTTCGTCGGCTTAGGCACGGGTGAAAAACTGTTTTTT.

This clonotype has at least ten counts. The V and J genes are TRBV6-5 and TRBJ2-5; TRBD2 agrees at 7 bases. The CDR3 extends over 15 amino acids. Germline CDR1 reads MNHEY; CDR2 reads SVGAGI. The J segment lost 5 bases and the V segment lost 4 bases, leaving 10 bases of the junction unmatched. The CDR3 region is CASSSGLGGWETQYF. CDR3 nucleotide sequence: TGTGCCAGCAGTTCCGGACTAGGAGGTTGGGAGACCCAGTACTTC.

This clonotype was seen more than once but under ten times. The V gene is TRBV4-3, the J gene TRBJ1-6, with a possible D match to TRBD1 (6 bases). V was trimmed by 1 base and J by 7 bases, leaving 11 bases between them. This CDR3 is 15 amino acids long. Per the germline V gene, CDR1 is LGHNA and CDR2 is YSLEER. CDR3 nucleotide sequence: TGCGCCAGCAGCCAAGGGGACACCCGAAATTCACCCCTCCACTTT. Amino acids: CASSQGDTRNSPLHF.

This clonotype was seen a few times. This rearrangement joins TRBV7-2 to TRBJ1-4, with TRBD1 as a possible D gene (6 bases). Germline assignment: CDR1 SGHTA and CDR2 FQGNSA. The CDR3 covers 16 residues. V gave up 4 bases and J gave up 10 bases, with 22 bases separating them. CDR3 region: CASSSGGGRGIGKLFF. The CDR3 nucleotides read TGTGCCAGCAGCTCAGGCGGGGGCAGGGGAATTGGAAAACTGTTTTTT.

This clonotype occurred many times. The J gene is TRBJ1-3, the V gene TRBV6-5; D is possibly TRBD1 (6 bases). CDR1 is MNHEY and CDR2 is SVGAGI in the germline V gene. This CDR3 is 16 amino acids long. V lost 5 bases to trimming and J lost 0 bases, with 14 bases between them. CDR3 residues: CASSARQAPSGNTIYF. The CDR3 bases are TGTGCCAGCAGTGCCCGACAGGCGCCCTCTGGAAACACCATATATTTT.

The chain recombines TRBV24-1 with TRBJ2-3; D may correspond to TRBD1 or TRBD2 (5 bases each). Germline CDR1 and CDR2: KGHDR and SFDVKD. The V end lost 5 bases, the J end lost 6 bases, and 17 bases lay between the germline ends. CDR3 length: 15 residues. The CDR3 loop reads CATSAGGTMLDTQYF. In DNA, the CDR3 is TGTGCCACCAGTGCTGGGGGAACAATGTTGGATACGCAGTATTTT.

This clonotype was seen a few times. The chain has TRBV7-8 and TRBJ2-1, with a weak D call TRBD2 (5 bases). The CDR3 runs to 15 residues. In germline, CDR1 is SGHVS, CDR2 FQNEAQ. Trimming left V 4 bases short and J 3 bases short, with 13 bases between. The CDR3: CASSSKSGGYNEQFF. Written as DNA, the CDR3 is TGTGCCAGCAGCTCCAAGAGCGGAGGCTACAATGAGCAGTTCTTC.

The chain carries TRBV6-2 or TRBV6-3 and TRBJ2-7; D gene unclear. Germline lookup yields CDR1 MNHEY and CDR2 SVGEGT. CDR3 length equals 11 residues. The V gene lost 2 bases and the J gene lost 6 bases, with 5 bases spanning the gap. The CDR3 region has the DNA TGTGCCAGCAGTTACAGGCGCGAGCAGTACTTC. Its translation is CASSYRREQYF.

The rearrangement joins TRBV5-1 to TRBJ2-1; 7 bases align to TRBD2. With V trimmed by 5 bases and J by 0 bases, 5 bases remained unmatched. The CDR3 has 15 residues. Looked up from germline, CDR1 is SGHRS and CDR2 is YFSETQ. Written as DNA, the CDR3 is TGCGCCAGCAGTGCCACTAGCGACTCCTACAATGAGCAGTTCTTC. Translation gives CASSATSDSYNEQFF.

The table lists this clonotype with many counts. This chain links TRBV20-1 with TRBJ1-2; TRBD1 is a possible D gene (5 bases). CDR1 and CDR2 (germline): DFQATT, SNEGSKA (reference sequence). Trimming cost V 6 bases and J 6 bases, with 14 bases left between them. The CDR3 is 12 residues long. The CDR3 spells CSAVDRGHGYTF. The CDR3 DNA is TGCAGTGCGGTAGACAGAGGTCATGGCTACACCTTC.

The chain combines TRBV4-2 with TRBJ2-5; the D gene is possibly TRBD2 (6 bases). The V gene lost 1 base and the J gene lost 5 bases, with 8 bases spanning the gap. The CDR3 has 13 amino acids. Germline CDR1 is LGHNA and CDR2 is YNFKEQ. The CDR3 DNA sequence: TGTGCCAGCAGCCAAGCGGGGGTGGAGACCCAGTACTTC. Amino acid sequence: CASSQAGVETQYF.

In its sample, this clonotype was seen a few times. V is TRBV19 and J is TRBJ2-7; 10 nucleotides align to TRBD1. Germline V gives CDR1 LNHDA, CDR2 SQIVND (reference sequence). The length of the CDR3 is 16 residues. The J segment lost 2 bases and the V segment lost 3 bases, leaving 7 bases of the junction unmatched. The chain's CDR3 is CASSISGQGGAYEQYF. The CDR3, as DNA: TGTGCCAGTAGTATCAGTGGACAGGGGGGCGCCTACGAGCAGTACTTC.

This clonotype was detected only a few times. The J gene is TRBJ2-6, the V gene TRBV7-2; D unclear. The germline V and J ends were trimmed by 6 bases and 2 bases, with 5 bases remaining between them. The CDR3 is 13 amino acids. CDR1 and CDR2 from the germline V gene are SGHTA and FQGNSA. The CDR3 loop reads CASRFAGANVLTF. In DNA, the CDR3 is TGTGCCAGCAGATTCGCTGGGGCCAACGTCCTGACTTTC.

The genes are TRBV18 and TRBJ2-7, with 11 positions matching TRBD1. Germline trimming cut 8 bases from V and 4 bases from J; bases unmatched to any gene: 13. The germline V gene has CDR1 KGHSH and CDR2 LQKENI. This CDR3 spans 16 amino acids. In DNA, the CDR3 is TGTGCCAGCGCTCCCTTTCCCGGGACAGGGGGATACGAGCAGTACTTC. It specifies CASAPFPGTGGYEQYF.

This clonotype came up many times. This chain uses TRBV20-1 with TRBJ2-7; D may be TRBD2 (7 bases). The CDR3 length is 15 residues. CDR1 and CDR2 from the germline V gene are DFQATT and SNEGSKA (reference sequence). V was cut by 0 bases and J by 2 bases, with 14 bases left in between. The DNA of the CDR3 is TGCAGTGCTAGAGACCCCGCGGGGGCAGCCTACGAGCAGTACTTC. It encodes CSARDPAGAAYEQYF.

This clonotype was picked up many times. The genes are TRBV2 and TRBJ1-3; D uncertain. Trimming took 7 bases from V and 2 from J, leaving 6 bases between them. The CDR3 sequence is 12 residues long. CDR1 SNHLY and CDR2 FYNNEI come from the germline V gene. The CDR3 protein is CASKATGNTIYF. The CDR3 nucleotides read TGTGCCAGCAAGGCGACTGGAAACACCATATATTTT.

This clonotype was recorded many times. This sequence joins TRBV28 and TRBJ2-7; 14 bases match TRBD2. The CDR3 has 15 residues. Trimming cost V 6 bases and J 3 bases; bases outside gene matches: 4. Germline-derived CDR1 and CDR2 are MDHEN and SYDVKM. CDR3 coding DNA: TGTGCCAGCAGCCCGGGGACTAGCGGGGGCTACGAGCAGTACTTC. This gives the protein CASSPGTSGGYEQYF. The full variable domain, in which reference TRBV28 and TRBJ2-7 provide the parts outside the CDR3, is DVKVTQSSRYLVKRTGEKVFLECVQDMDHENMFWYRQDPGLGLRLIYFSYDVKMKEKGDIPEGYSVSREKKERFSLILESASTNQTSMYLCASSPGTSGGYEQYFGPGTRLTVT.